This entry features one T cell receptor beta chain sequence. The antigen is undetermined. V lost 6 bases and J 8 bases, leaving 10 bases between the germline ends. The CDR3 runs 11 residues. CDR1 and CDR2 from the germline V gene are LNHDA and SQIVND (reference sequence). In the PCR, 60 Vbeta and 13 Jbeta primers were used. In the source study's methods: Later, an analysis found 75 million to 90 million unique TCR beta chains, and some 10 million of these were shared. TCRdb's table, derived via immunoSEQ multiplex PCR, lists solely in-frame clones and lacks some. V and J calls plus clone size are reproduced from that table; the DNA served to infer D and trimming. Seen here are 110,000 or so clones, roughly 70% observed once, and the top ten hold around 1.3%. This entry comes from a study of cytomegalovirus exposure and HLA in healthy donors. Findings and limits, study-wide: Among the sequence variants, a highly shared cluster was likely an artifact of sequencing.

The specimen was PBMCs. The chain links TRBV19 to TRBJ1-2, with D possibly being TRBD1 (5 bases). The sequence derives from a man aged 35 to 55 in good health and CMV-seronegative. The CDR3 region is CASSLGGGYTF. DNA of the CDR3: TGTGCCAGTAGCCTCGGGGGAGGCTACACCTTC.